These 10 T cell receptor beta chains share one sample of origin, sequenced in a study of T cell repertoires in cytomegalovirus infection (dated by TCRdb to the late 2010s). No antigen is known for these receptors. The treatment or condition tag for this specimen amounts to: in vitro stimulation with specific CMV peptide epitopes to enrich CMV-specific T cells. Reads for this sample came from an Illumina HiSeq 1500. TCRdb reprocessed the public reads (quality trimming at Q25 with fastp, clone calling with MiXCR) and kept in-frame beta chains. Each entry is one CDR3 protein sequence, shown with its most common DNA and genes. The sample contains 200,000 to 250,000 distinct CDR3 sequences, 35% to 40% of them found a single time. Roughly three fifths of the sample is held by the ten biggest clonotypes. The sequences come from CD8+ T cells from cultured PBMCs, collected from culture after CMV antigen stimulation. The receptors stem from a human donor in good health (CMV status not recorded). Some clones in this sample may be carry-over from other donors' samples.

Ten or more counts support this clonotype. The genes are TRBV7-2 and TRBJ1-5; D gene uncertain. CDR1 is SGHTA, CDR2 FQGNSA, per germline. V was cut by 2 bases and J by 2 bases, with 7 bases left in between. The CDR3 totals 14 residues. The CDR3 bases are TGTGCCAGCAGCTTAAACCGGGGCAATCAGCCCCAGCATTTT. Translated, it gives CASSLNRGNQPQHF.

The chain recombines TRBV7-9 with TRBJ2-2; 7 bases map to TRBD2. V dropped 2 bases and J dropped 6; count of bases not matched to a gene: 6. This CDR3 spans 15 amino acids. CDR1 is SEHNR, CDR2 FQNEAQ, per germline (reference sequence). CDR3 protein: CASSLWRETAGELFF. The CDR3 region has the DNA TGTGCCAGCAGCTTATGGCGGGAGACGGCCGGGGAGCTGTTTTTT.

The rearrangement joins TRBV7-2 to TRBJ1-2, with D uncertain. This CDR3 region has 13 residues. V shed 2 bases and J shed 1 base, with 5 bases lying between them. Per germline, CDR1 SGHTA and CDR2 FQGNSA. CDR3 loop: CASSLTHNYGYTF. The CDR3 DNA sequence: TGTGCCAGCAGCTTAACACATAACTATGGCTACACCTTC.

V gene TRBV7-9 combines with J gene TRBJ1-1; no clear D gene. The CDR3 sequence is 15 residues long. Germline CDR1 is SEHNR and CDR2 is FQNEAQ (reference sequence). V lost 4 bases, J lost 3 bases, and 15 bases lay in between. The CDR3 protein is CASSSHRFGYTEAFF. CDR3 nucleotides: TGTGCCAGCAGCTCTCATAGGTTCGGGTACACTGAAGCTTTCTTT.

This chain uses TRBV11-2 with TRBJ1-2; TRBD1 might be the D (5 bases). CDR1 and CDR2 from the germline V gene are SGHAT and FQNNGV. The CDR3 has 16 amino acids. V gave up 5 bases and J gave up 0 bases, with 16 bases separating them. CDR3 coding DNA: TGTGCCAGCAGCGCCGGGACGGTCATAGCTAACTATGGCTACACCTTC. This gives the protein CASSAGTVIANYGYTF.

This chain links TRBV12-3 or TRBV12-4 with TRBJ1-2, with D hard to call. Trimming removed 1 base at V and 9 bases at J, with 9 bases between. The CDR3 sequence is 12 residues long. The CDR3 region is CASSLEGPRYTF. The CDR3 DNA sequence: TGTGCCAGCAGTTTAGAAGGCCCCCGCTACACCTTC.

The V and J genes are TRBV20-1 and TRBJ1-2; D is ambiguous. Germline assignment: CDR1 DFQATT and CDR2 SNEGSKA (reference sequence). There are 11 residues in the CDR3. Trimming shortened V by 3 bases and J by 8 bases, and 10 bases separated the two germline ends. In DNA form, the CDR3 reads TGCAGTGCTAGGCGATGGTGGGGCTACACCTTC. The encoded protein is CSARRWWGYTF.

This clonotype was counted only a few times. This sequence joins TRBV7-9 and TRBJ2-7; D ambiguous. The CDR3 spans 10 residues. The germline V and J ends were trimmed by 5 bases and 7 bases, with 6 bases remaining between them. The germline CDR1 and CDR2 sequences are SEHNR and FQNEAQ (reference sequence). The CDR3 DNA follows: TGTGCCAGCAGCGCTGCGGAGCAGTACTTC. Translating gives CASSAAEQYF.

The V call is TRBV6-1, the J call TRBJ1-6, with D perhaps matching TRBD1 (5 bases). Trimming left V 0 bases short and J 7 bases short, with 10 bases between. The CDR3 contains 15 residues. The germline CDR1 and CDR2 sequences are MNHNS and SASEGT. The CDR3 DNA is TGTGCCAGCAGTGAAGCAAGGCGGACAAATTCACCCCTCCACTTT. Translated, it gives CASSEARRTNSPLHF.

V usage is TRBV27 and J usage is TRBJ1-2; possible D gene TRBD1, 6 bases. Germline loops: CDR1 MNHEY, CDR2 SMNVEV (reference sequence). V lost 11 bases, J lost 5 bases, and 12 bases lay in between. The CDR3 is 11 residues long. The CDR3 region has the DNA TGTGCCGCATGGGGGGCTTATGGCTACACCTTC. It codes for CAAWGAYGYTF.